These 5 T cell receptor beta chains share one sample of origin, sequenced in a study of CD8+CD57+ T cells in acquired aplastic anemia. Genomic DNA templated the TCR beta VDJ and CDR3 profiling. TCRdb itself ran the reads through MiXCR, one entry per CDR3 protein. The repertoire consists of about 58,000 distinct CDR3 sequences, with roughly 60% occurring once and the leading ten covering 15% to 20%. All patients picked for sequencing had shown, by flow cytometry, an expansion of CD8+CD57+ cells. Sample: sorted CD4+, CD8+, or CD8+CD57+ T cells (not recorded which) from PBMCs. These receptors all come from a human donor with aplastic anemia.

The V call is TRBV10-2, the J call TRBJ1-6, with TRBD1 as a possible D gene (6 bases). CDR3 length: 14 amino acids. Trimming stripped 7 bases from V and 6 bases from J, with 13 bases between. Germline CDR1 reads WSHSY; CDR2 reads SAAADI. CDR3 region: CASTATGPNSPLHF. In nucleotides, the CDR3 is TGCGCCAGCACAGCCACAGGGCCTAATTCACCCCTCCACTTT.

This clonotype was observed once. CDR3 in amino acids: CASSEGNEQYV. Here the CDR3 DNA reads TGTGCCAGCAGTGAAGGAAACGAGCAGTACGTC. The genes are TRBV25-1 and TRBJ2-7, with D uncertain. Trimming removed 2 bases from V and 5 bases from J, with 4 bases in between. The CDR3 is 11 amino acids. Per the germline V gene, CDR1 is MGHDK and CDR2 is SYGVNS.

The genes are TRBV15 and TRBJ1-6; D is undetermined. The V end was cut by 0 bases, the J end by 10 bases, with 16 bases between. Per germline, CDR1 LNHNV and CDR2 YYDKDF (reference sequence). The CDR3 covers 16 residues. Here the CDR3 reads CATSRDRARTGSPLHF. As DNA, the CDR3 is TGTGCCACCAGCAGAGATAGGGCCAGGACTGGCTCACCCCTCCACTTT. Drawing the rest from reference TRBV15 and TRBJ1-6, the complete variable domain is DAMVIQNPRYQVTQFGKPVTLSCSQTLNHNVMYWYQQKSSQAPKLLFHYYDKDFNNEADTPDNFQSRRPNTSFCFLDIRSPGLGDTAMYLCATSRDRARTGSPLHFGNGTRLTVT.

This clonotype is labeled as medium-sized. The CDR3 reads CASSLASSGGGYEQYF. In DNA form, the CDR3 reads TGTGCCAGCAGCTTAGCGTCCAGCGGGGGGGGATACGAGCAGTACTTC. The genes are TRBV7-9 and TRBJ2-7; 10 positions match TRBD2. CDR3 length: 16 residues. V gave up 0 bases and J gave up 4 bases; unmatched junction bases: 6. From germline, CDR1 is SEHNR and CDR2 FQNEAQ (reference sequence).

The table lists this clonotype with a count of one. This chain connects TRBV7-8 to TRBJ1-5; 7 positions match TRBD1. The V and J ends lost 4 bases and 1 base, in that order; junction bases with no gene match: 4. Germline V gives CDR1 SGHVS, CDR2 FQNEAQ. The CDR3 is made up of 15 amino acids. The CDR3 coding sequence is TGTGCCAGCAGCTCGACAGGGATCAGCAATCAGCCCCAGCATTTT. Protein: CASSSTGISNQPQHF.